These 2 T cell receptor beta chains share one sample of origin, sequenced in a study of T cell changes during pregnancy in multiple sclerosis. Assay: immunoSEQ multiplex PCR; the TCRdb copy retains only in-frame clones and omits some. The sample has fewer than 40,000 clones, roughly 90% seen once. The material was CD4+ T cells from peripheral blood mononuclear cells, obtained in the second trimester of pregnancy. Receptors originate from a female donor in good health, enrolled as a control in a pregnancy study.

This chain uses TRBV27 with TRBJ2-2; 8 bases agree with TRBD2. Germline V gene sequence: CDR1 MNHEY, CDR2 SMNVEV (reference sequence). Trimming cost V 6 bases and J 8 bases; bases outside gene matches: 8. The length of the CDR3 is 14 residues. The CDR3, as DNA: TGTGCCAGCAGAGTACCAGCGGGGGTGGGGGAGCTGTTTTTT. This translates into CASRVPAGVGELFF.

This rearrangement joins TRBV7-8 to TRBJ1-6; 7 nucleotides line up with TRBD1. The CDR3 length is 15 residues. Germline trimming cut 8 bases from V and 3 bases from J; bases unmatched to any gene: 7. Germline V CDR1 and CDR2: SGHVS, FQNEAQ. The CDR3 coding sequence is TGTGCCAGCGCCCTTCAGGGGGGCTATAATTCACCCCTCCACTTT. Amino acids: CASALQGGYNSPLHF.